The rows below give T cell receptor beta chains drawn from one sample of a study of T and B cells in COVID-19 patients. TCRdb called the multiplex PCR reads again in MiXCR, with one record for every CDR3 protein. The sample yields more than 9,000 distinct CDR3 sequences, 30% to 35% seen once. Sequenced input: blood. The receptors originated from a human donor with active COVID-19. Both conserved end residues are part of each CDR3. Each record gives: J gene, D gene, V gene, clone size, CDR3 DNA, CDR3 protein. The D gene is left open where the match is weak. Clone size is stated in some rows and not others, as once, few, many or a class when expanded.

>TRBJ1-1|NA|TRBV6-2/TRBV6-3|few
TGTGCCAGCACCGACGGCCAGGAAGTCACTGAAGCTTTCTTT
CASTDGQEVTEAFF
>TRBJ2-1|TRBD2|TRBV19|medium-sized
TGTGCCAGTAGTATAGGGACTAGCGGGGGGATTGAAGATGAGCAGTTCTTC
CASSIGTSGGIEDEQFF
>TRBJ2-5|TRBD2|TRBV6-2/TRBV6-3|few
TGTGCCAGCAGTTGGGGACTAGCGGGTATAGGCCAAGAGACCCAGTACTTC
CASSWGLAGIGQETQYF
>TRBJ1-6|NA|TRBV12-3/TRBV12-4|NA
TGTGCCAGCAGTTTAGGGCAGGTTAATTCACCCCTCCACTTT
CASSLGQVNSPLHF
>TRBJ1-5|TRBD1|TRBV19|NA
TGTGCCAGTATACGGGACGGGGAGGGGGCGGCTCAGCCCCAGCATTTT
CASIRDGEGAAQPQHF
>TRBJ2-5|NA|TRBV7-2|NA
TGTGCCAGCAGCCTGAACCCTGGGCGGGAGACCCAGTACTTC
CASSLNPGRETQYF
>TRBJ2-3|NA|TRBV19|medium-sized
TGTGCCAGTACCCCGGAGGGCAGGGTTGGAGATACGCAGTATTTT
CASTPEGRVGDTQYF
>TRBJ2-5|NA|TRBV19|NA
TGTGCCAGTGGGGGAACAGGGATCAAAGAGATCCAGTACTTC
CASGGTGIKEIQYF
>TRBJ1-2|TRBD1|TRBV6-5|few
TGTGCCAGCAGAAGACAGGGGTGGGATGGCTACACCTTC
CASRRQGWDGYTF
>TRBJ2-1|TRBD2|TRBV6-6|NA
TGTGCCAGCAGCGGGACTAGCGGGGGGAGGGAGAATGAGCAGTTCTTC
CASSGTSGGRENEQFF
>TRBJ2-1|NA|TRBV7-2|few
TGTGCCAGCAGCTTAGGGCTATTCTCCTACAATGAGCAGTTCTTC
CASSLGLFSYNEQFF
>TRBJ2-5|TRBD1|TRBV6-1|NA
TGTGCCAGCAGTGTAGGGAACAGGGGGCGGCGGGAGACCCAGTACTTC
CASSVGNRGRRETQYF
>TRBJ2-7|NA|TRBV27|medium-sized
TGTGCCAGCAGTTTAACAGAGAGAAGCTCCTACGAGCAGTACTTC
CASSLTERSSYEQYF
>TRBJ2-7|NA|TRBV6-2/TRBV6-3|NA
TGTGCCAGCAGTTACTGGGGGCCCAGCTCCTACGAGCAGTACTTC
CASSYWGPSSYEQYF
>TRBJ2-1|NA|TRBV5-1|few
TGCGCCAGCAGCTTGGGCAGGGGCAATGAGCAGTTCTTC
CASSLGRGNEQFF
>TRBJ2-6|NA|TRBV5-6|NA
TGTGCCAGCAACCAGACCCTTAGGGCTTCTGGGGCCAACGTCCTGACTTTC
CASNQTLRASGANVLTF
>TRBJ2-3|TRBD1|TRBV11-2|NA
TGTGCCAGCAGCTCAGGGACAGGGAGGCAGTATTTT
CASSSGTGRQYF
>TRBJ1-5|NA|TRBV27|few
TGTGCCAGCAGTTTCTCGGAGAAACAGCCCCAGCATTTT
CASSFSEKQPQHF
>TRBJ1-5|NA|TRBV30|medium-sized
TGTGCCTGGAGTGACACGCCAGGCCGATACCAGCCCCAGCATTTT
CAWSDTPGRYQPQHF
>TRBJ2-5|NA|TRBV6-2/TRBV6-3|NA
TGTGCCAGCAGTTACTCGACAGCCAAAGAGACCCAGTACTTC
CASSYSTAKETQYF
>TRBJ1-1|NA|TRBV18|few
TGTGCCAGCTCACCGCGGACAGCAAACACTGAAGCTTTCTTT
CASSPRTANTEAFF
>TRBJ2-7|TRBD1|TRBV20-1|NA
TGCAGTGCTAGAGGAATGACAGGGGTGAACGAGCAGTACTTC
CSARGMTGVNEQYF
>TRBJ2-6|TRBD1|TRBV5-5|medium-sized
TGTGCCAGCAGCTTATGGTTCGGACAGGCGACTCAGGCCAACGTCCTGACTTTC
CASSLWFGQATQANVLTF
>TRBJ2-2|TRBD1|TRBV6-5|medium-sized
TGTGCCAGCAGTTATGGACAGGGGGCATCCGGGGAGCTGTTTTTT
CASSYGQGASGELFF
>TRBJ2-6|NA|TRBV4-3|few
TGCGCCAGCACCAAGGGAGGGGGCATTAATTCTGGGGCCAACGTCCTGACTTTC
CASTKGGGINSGANVLTF
>TRBJ1-1|NA|TRBV11-1|NA
TGTGCCAGCAGCCTTGTAGTGAACACTGAAGCTTTCTTT
CASSLVVNTEAFF
>TRBJ2-7|TRBD1|TRBV19|medium-sized
TGTGCCAGTAGTATCTACCGAGGACAGGGCTACGAGCAGTACTTC
CASSIYRGQGYEQYF
>TRBJ2-7|TRBD2|TRBV19|medium-sized
TGTGCCAGTAGTATCGGACTAGCGTTCGACGAGCAGTACTTC
CASSIGLAFDEQYF
>TRBJ2-3|TRBD2|TRBV6-5|NA
TGTGCCAGCAGTACGACTAGCGGGGGGCACACAGATACGCAGTATTTT
CASSTTSGGHTDTQYF
>TRBJ1-5|NA|TRBV6-5|NA
TGTGCCAGCAGTTATACGGGACGACAGCCCCAGCATTTT
CASSYTGRQPQHF
>TRBJ2-7|NA|TRBV24-1|few
TGTGCCACCAGTGATTCAAGAAGGGAGTACTTC
CATSDSRREYF
>TRBJ1-4|NA|TRBV29-1|medium-sized
TGCAGCGTTAATTCCGGGGATGAAAAACTGTTTTTT
CSVNSGDEKLFF
>TRBJ2-6|NA|TRBV28|NA
TGTGCCAGCACCGGGTACTCTGGGGCCAACGTCCTGACTTTC
CASTGYSGANVLTF
>TRBJ2-1|TRBD2|TRBV6-5|medium-sized
TGTGCCAGCAGCAGGGCGGGGGGCCGGAGGAATGAGCAGTTCTTC
CASSRAGGRRNEQFF
>TRBJ2-7|NA|TRBV6-5|NA
TGTGCCAGCAGGACCGGGACAACCCTCTACTTC
CASRTGTTLYF
>TRBJ1-2|NA|TRBV6-6|NA
TGTGCCAGCAGCCCCAACGCGGGATCTAACTATGGCTACACCTTC
CASSPNAGSNYGYTF
>TRBJ2-3|TRBD2|TRBV30|medium-sized
TGTGCCTGGAGTGTCCTTAGACTAGCGGGGGAAGGTACGCAGTATTTT
CAWSVLRLAGEGTQYF
>TRBJ2-5|TRBD2|TRBV7-6|few
TGTGCCAGCAGCTTAGGCACCGGACTAGCGGAGACCCAGTACTTC
CASSLGTGLAETQYF
>TRBJ2-2|NA|TRBV19|medium-sized
TGTGCCAGTAGTACAGGAAACACCGGGGAGCTGTTTTTT
CASSTGNTGELFF
>TRBJ2-4|NA|TRBV6-1|NA
TGTGCCAGCAGTGAGGCCAGATTAAACATTCAGTACTTC
CASSEARLNIQYF
>TRBJ2-7|NA|TRBV19|NA
TGTGCCAGTAGTATAGATGCCGGGGACACCTACGAGCAGTACTTC
CASSIDAGDTYEQYF
>TRBJ1-6|NA|TRBV6-6|few
TGTGCCAGCAGTTATGGGAGATATAATTCACCCCTCCACTTT
CASSYGRYNSPLHF
>TRBJ2-1|TRBD1|TRBV7-3|NA
TGTGCCAGCAGCCCGGGGACAGCTACTCAGTTCTTC
CASSPGTATQFF
>TRBJ2-5|TRBD2|TRBV6-5|few
TGTGCCAGCAGCCCCGGGGGAGCGGGGGGGGAGACCCAGTACTTC
CASSPGGAGGETQYF
>TRBJ1-4|TRBD1|TRBV18|NA
TGTGCCAGCTCACCACCGGGACAGGATAATGAAAAACTGTTTTTT
CASSPPGQDNEKLFF
>TRBJ2-2|TRBD1|TRBV6-5|once
TGTGCCAGCGGGACAGCGAACACCGGGGAGCTGTTTTTT
CASGTANTGELFF
>TRBJ1-1|TRBD1|TRBV19|few
TGTGCCAGTACCCGATCACAGGGGCTCAACACTGAAGCTTTCTTT
CASTRSQGLNTEAFF
>TRBJ2-1|NA|TRBV7-9|NA
TGTGCCAGCAGCCGCATGGAGTCCTACAATGAGCAGTTCTTC
CASSRMESYNEQFF
>TRBJ1-5|NA|TRBV29-1|medium-sized
TGCAGCGCACAGGAATATAGCAATCAGCCCCAGCATTTT
CSAQEYSNQPQHF
>TRBJ1-2|NA|TRBV2|NA
TGTGCCAGCAGTGATGGGGGCTATGGCTACACCTTC
CASSDGGYGYTF
>TRBJ2-7|TRBD1|TRBV7-2|NA
TGTGCCAGCAGCTCCACCCGGGACAGGGGTTCCTACGAGCAGTACTTC
CASSSTRDRGSYEQYF
>TRBJ2-3|NA|TRBV10-3|medium-sized
TGTGCCATCAGTGGCGGGACTAGCACAGATACGCAGTATTTT
CAISGGTSTDTQYF